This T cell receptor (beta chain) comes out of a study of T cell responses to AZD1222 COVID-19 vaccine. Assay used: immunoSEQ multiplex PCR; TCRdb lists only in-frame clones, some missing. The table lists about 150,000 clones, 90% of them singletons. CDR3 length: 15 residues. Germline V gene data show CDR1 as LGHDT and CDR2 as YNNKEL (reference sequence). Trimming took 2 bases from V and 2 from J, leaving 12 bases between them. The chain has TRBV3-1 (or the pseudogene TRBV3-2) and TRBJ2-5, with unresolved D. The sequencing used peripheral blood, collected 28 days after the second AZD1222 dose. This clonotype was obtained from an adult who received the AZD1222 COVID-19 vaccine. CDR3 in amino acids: CASSQRPPRQETQYF. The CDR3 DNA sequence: TGTGCCAGCAGCCAACGCCCGCCGAGGCAAGAGACCCAGTACTTC.